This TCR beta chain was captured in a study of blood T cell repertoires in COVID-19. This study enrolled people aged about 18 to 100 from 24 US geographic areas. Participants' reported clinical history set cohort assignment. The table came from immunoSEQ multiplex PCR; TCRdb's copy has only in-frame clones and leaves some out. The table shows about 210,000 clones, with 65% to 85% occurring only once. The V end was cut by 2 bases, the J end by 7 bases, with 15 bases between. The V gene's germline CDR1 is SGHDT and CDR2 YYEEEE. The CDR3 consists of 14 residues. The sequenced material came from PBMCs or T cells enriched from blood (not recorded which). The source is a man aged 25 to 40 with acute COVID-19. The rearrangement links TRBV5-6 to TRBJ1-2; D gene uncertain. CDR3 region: CASSLRRGVFGYTF. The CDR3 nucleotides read TGTGCCAGCAGCTTAAGGCGGGGTGTCTTTGGCTACACCTTC.